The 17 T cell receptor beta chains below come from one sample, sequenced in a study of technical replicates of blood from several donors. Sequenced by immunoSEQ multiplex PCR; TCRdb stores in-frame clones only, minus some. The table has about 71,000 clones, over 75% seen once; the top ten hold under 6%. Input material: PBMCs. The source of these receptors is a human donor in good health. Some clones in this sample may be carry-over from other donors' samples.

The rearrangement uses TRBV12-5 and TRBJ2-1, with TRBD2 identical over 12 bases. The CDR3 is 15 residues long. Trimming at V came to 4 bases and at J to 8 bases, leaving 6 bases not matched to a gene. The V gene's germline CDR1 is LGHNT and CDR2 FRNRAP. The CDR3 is CASGSGLAGSDEQFF. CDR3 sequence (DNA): TGTGCTAGTGGTTCCGGACTAGCGGGATCGGATGAGCAGTTCTTC.

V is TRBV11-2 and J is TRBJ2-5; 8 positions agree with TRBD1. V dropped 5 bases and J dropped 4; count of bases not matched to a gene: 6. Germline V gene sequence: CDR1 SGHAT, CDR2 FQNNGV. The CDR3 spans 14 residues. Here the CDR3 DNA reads TGTGCCAGCAGCAGAGACAGGGGCAGAGAGACCCAGTACTTC. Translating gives CASSRDRGRETQYF.

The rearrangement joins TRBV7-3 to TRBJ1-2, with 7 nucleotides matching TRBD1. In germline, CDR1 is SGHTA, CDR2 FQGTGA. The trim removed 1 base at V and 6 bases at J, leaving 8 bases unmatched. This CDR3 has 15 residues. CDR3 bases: TGTGCCAGCAGCTTAAGGGGTCGACAGGGTGATGGCTACACCTTC. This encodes CASSLRGRQGDGYTF.

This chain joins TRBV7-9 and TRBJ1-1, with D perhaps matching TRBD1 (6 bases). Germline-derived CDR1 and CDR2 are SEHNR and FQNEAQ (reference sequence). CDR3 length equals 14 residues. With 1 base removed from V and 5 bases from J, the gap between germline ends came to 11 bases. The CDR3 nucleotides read TGTGCCAGCAGCTTAGGGACAGCTCCTACTGAAGCTTTCTTT. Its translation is CASSLGTAPTEAFF.

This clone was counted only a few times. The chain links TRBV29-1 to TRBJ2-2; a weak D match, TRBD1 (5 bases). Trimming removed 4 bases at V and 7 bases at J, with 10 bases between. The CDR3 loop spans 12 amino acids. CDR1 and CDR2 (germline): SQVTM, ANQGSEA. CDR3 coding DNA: TGCAGCGTTGGGGGAACAGGCGGGGAGCTGTTTTTT. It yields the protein CSVGGTGGELFF.

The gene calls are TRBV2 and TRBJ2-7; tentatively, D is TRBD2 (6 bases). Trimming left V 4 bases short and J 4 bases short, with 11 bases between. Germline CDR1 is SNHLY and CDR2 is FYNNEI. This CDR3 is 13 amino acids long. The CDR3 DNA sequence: TGTGCCAGCAGTGCGGCGGGACGGTACGAGCAGTACTTC. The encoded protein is CASSAAGRYEQYF.

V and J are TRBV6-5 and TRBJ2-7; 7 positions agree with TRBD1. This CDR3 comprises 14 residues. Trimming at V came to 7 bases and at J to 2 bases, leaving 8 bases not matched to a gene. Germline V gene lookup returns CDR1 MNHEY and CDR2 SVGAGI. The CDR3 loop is CASTSSQGAYEQYF. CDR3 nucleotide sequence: TGTGCCAGCACCTCTTCGCAGGGGGCCTACGAGCAGTACTTC.

The CDR3 here is CASSYSTGTTDEQYF. In nucleotides, the CDR3 is TGTGCCAGCAGTTACTCCACCGGGACTACAGACGAGCAGTACTTC. The genes are TRBV6-5 and TRBJ2-7; 7 bases are shared with TRBD2. V dropped 0 bases and J dropped 5; count of bases not matched to a gene: 7. CDR3 length: 15 residues. Germline CDR1 is MNHEY and CDR2 is SVGAGI.

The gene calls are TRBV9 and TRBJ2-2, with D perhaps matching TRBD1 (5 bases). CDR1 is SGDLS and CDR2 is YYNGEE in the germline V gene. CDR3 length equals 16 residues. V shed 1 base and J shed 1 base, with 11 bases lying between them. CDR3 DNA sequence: TGTGCCAGCAGCGTATATGCAGGGAAGAACACCGGGGAGCTGTTTTTT. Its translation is CASSVYAGKNTGELFF.

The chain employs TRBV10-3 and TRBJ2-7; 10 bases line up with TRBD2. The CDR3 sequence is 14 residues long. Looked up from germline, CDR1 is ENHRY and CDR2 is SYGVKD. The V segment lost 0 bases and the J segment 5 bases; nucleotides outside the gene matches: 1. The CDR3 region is CAISESLAGDEQYF. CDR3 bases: TGTGCCATCAGTGAGTCTCTAGCGGGAGACGAGCAGTACTTC.

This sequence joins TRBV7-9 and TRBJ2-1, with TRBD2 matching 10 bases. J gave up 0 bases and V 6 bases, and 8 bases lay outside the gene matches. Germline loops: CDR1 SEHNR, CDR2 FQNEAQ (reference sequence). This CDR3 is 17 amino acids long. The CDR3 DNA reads TGTGCCAGCAGTTCCGTTAGCGGGAGGAGCTCCTACAATGAGCAGTTCTTC. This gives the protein CASSSVSGRSSYNEQFF.

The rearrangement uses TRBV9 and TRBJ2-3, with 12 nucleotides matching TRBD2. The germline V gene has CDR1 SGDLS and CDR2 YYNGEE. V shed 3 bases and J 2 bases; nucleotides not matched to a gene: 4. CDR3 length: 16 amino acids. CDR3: CASSEGLAGITDTQYF. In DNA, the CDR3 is TGTGCCAGCAGCGAGGGACTAGCGGGCATCACAGATACGCAGTATTTT.

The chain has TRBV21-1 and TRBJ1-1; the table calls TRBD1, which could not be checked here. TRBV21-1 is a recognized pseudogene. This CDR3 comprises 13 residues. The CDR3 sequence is CASSRRDTRRAFF. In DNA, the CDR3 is TGTGCCAGCAGCAGACGGGACACCCGACGGGCTTTCTTT.

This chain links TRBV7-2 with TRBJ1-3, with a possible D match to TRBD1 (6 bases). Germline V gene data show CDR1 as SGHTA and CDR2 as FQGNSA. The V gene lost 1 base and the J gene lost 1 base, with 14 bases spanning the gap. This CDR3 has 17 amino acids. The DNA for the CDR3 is TGTGCCAGCAGCTTAGTAGGGTCAGGGGCGTCTGGAAACACCATATATTTT. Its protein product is CASSLVGSGASGNTIYF. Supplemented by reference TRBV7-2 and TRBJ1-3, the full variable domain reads GAGVSQSPSNKVTEKGKDVELRCDPISGHTALYWYRQSLGQGLEFLIYFQGNSAPDKSGLPSDRFSAERTGGSVSTLTIQRTQQEDSAVYLCASSLVGSGASGNTIYFGEGSWLTVV.

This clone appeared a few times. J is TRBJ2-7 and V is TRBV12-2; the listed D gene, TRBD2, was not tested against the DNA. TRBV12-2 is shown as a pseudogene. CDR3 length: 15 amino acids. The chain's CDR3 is CASRLVSSGHYEQYF. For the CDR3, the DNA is TGTGCAAGTCGCTTAGTGTCTAGCGGACACTACGAGCAGTACTTC.

Here the CDR3 reads CASSPSGGNNQPQHF. The CDR3 DNA reads as TGTGCCAGCTCACCAAGTGGCGGGAACAATCAGCCCCAGCATTTT. This chain links TRBV18 with TRBJ1-5; no reliable D call. Germline loops: CDR1 KGHSH, CDR2 LQKENI. The CDR3 has 15 amino acids. V was pared by 2 bases and J by 3 bases, with 11 bases between. Using reference TRBV18 and TRBJ1-5 for the parts outside the CDR3, the full variable domain is NAGVMQNPRHLVRRRGQEARLRCSPMKGHSHVYWYRQLPEEGLKFMVYLQKENIIDESGMPKERFSAEFPKEGPSILRIQQVVRGDSAAYFCASSPSGGNNQPQHFGDGTRLSIL.

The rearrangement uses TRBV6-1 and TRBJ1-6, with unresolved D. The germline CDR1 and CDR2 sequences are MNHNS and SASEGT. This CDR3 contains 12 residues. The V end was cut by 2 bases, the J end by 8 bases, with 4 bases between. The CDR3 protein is CASSELDSPLHF. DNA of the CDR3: TGTGCCAGCAGTGAATTAGATTCACCCCTCCACTTT.